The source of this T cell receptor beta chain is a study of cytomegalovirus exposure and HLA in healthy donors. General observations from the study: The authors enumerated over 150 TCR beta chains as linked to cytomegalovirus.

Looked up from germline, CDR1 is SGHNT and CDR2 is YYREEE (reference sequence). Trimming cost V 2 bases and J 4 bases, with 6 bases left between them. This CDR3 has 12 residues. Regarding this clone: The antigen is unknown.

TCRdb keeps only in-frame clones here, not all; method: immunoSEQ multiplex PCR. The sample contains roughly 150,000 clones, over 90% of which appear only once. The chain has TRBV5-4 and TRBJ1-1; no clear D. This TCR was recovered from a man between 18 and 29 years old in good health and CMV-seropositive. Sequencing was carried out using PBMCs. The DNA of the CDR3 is TGTGCCAGCAGCTTTCCGGGCACTGAAGCTTTCTTT. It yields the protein CASSFPGTEAFF. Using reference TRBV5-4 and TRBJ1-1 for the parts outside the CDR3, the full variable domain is ETGVTQSPTHLIKTRGQQVTLRCSSQSGHNTVSWYQQALGQGPQFIFQYYREEENGRGNFPPRFSGLQFPNYSSELNVNALELDDSALYLCASSFPGTEAFFGQGTRLTVV.